This T cell receptor beta chain appears in the sequencing data of a study of T cell responses to AZD1222 COVID-19 vaccine. Notes on the study in general: Just a handful of people given AZD1222 tested seropositive at baseline. Vaccine-related CD4 TCRs covered spike, predominating at 160-218 and 743-854. Samples come after the peak T cell response, not at day 14.

Germline CDR1 and CDR2: MNHEY and SVGAGI. This CDR3 is built from 15 residues. V was cut by 6 bases and J by 5 bases, with 19 bases left in between. Concerning this clone itself: Its specificity is unknown.

Profiled with immunoSEQ multiplex PCR; TCRdb holds only in-frame clones, not every one. The table records roughly 100,000 clones, roughly 89% of them present only once. J is TRBJ1-2 and V is TRBV6-5; D might be TRBD1 (6 bases). This receptor was obtained from an adult in good health. The specimen was peripheral blood, collected on day 0 of AZD1222 vaccination. CDR3 sequence (DNA): TGTGCCAGCAGCCCCAACGCTATAAGGGGGTATGGCTACACCTTC. It yields the protein CASSPNAIRGYGYTF.